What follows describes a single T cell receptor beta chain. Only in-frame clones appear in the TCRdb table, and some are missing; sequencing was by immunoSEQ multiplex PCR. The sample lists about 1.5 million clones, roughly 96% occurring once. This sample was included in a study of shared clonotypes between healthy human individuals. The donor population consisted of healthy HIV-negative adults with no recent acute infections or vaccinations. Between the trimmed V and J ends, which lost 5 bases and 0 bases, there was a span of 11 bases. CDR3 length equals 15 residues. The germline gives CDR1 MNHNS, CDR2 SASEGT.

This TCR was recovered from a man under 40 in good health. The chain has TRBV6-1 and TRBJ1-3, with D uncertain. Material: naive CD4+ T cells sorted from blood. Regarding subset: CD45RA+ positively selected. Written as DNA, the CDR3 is TGTGCCAGCAGTTTATTAGGCCCCTCTGGAAACACCATATATTTT. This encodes CASSLLGPSGNTIYF.